This is a list of T cell receptor beta chains from one sample in a study of CD8 T cells in ankylosing spondylitis. TCRdb analysed the 5' RACE reads with MiXCR anew, one entry per CDR3 protein. The sample lists tens of thousands of distinct CDR3 sequences; more than 25% were seen once. Sequenced: blood, either unsorted or a sorted T cell fraction (not recorded which). Every receptor here comes from a male donor with ankylosing spondylitis or in good health (not recorded which). The CDR3 runs from the conserved cysteine through the conserved F or W. D genes are given only for firm matches. Expanded clones get a size class; other rows say once, few or many, or leave the size out.

D: TRBD1; V: TRBV29-1; size: NA; J: TRBJ1-5; DNA: TGCAGCGTTGGGGACAGGAGCAATCAGCCCCAGCATTTT; CDR3: CSVGDRSNQPQHF
D: TRBD2; V: TRBV24-1; size: many; J: TRBJ2-1; DNA: TGTGCCACCAGTGATGGAACTAGCGGGGGCTTTGAGCAGTTCTTC; CDR3: CATSDGTSGGFEQFF
D: NA; V: TRBV5-1; size: NA; J: TRBJ2-5; DNA: TGCGCCAGCAGCCGGCAGAGACAAGAGACCCAGTACTTC; CDR3: CASSRQRQETQYF
D: NA; V: TRBV6-5; size: NA; J: TRBJ1-5; DNA: TGTGCCAGCAGTTACGTAGATAGCAATCAGCCCCAGCATTTT; CDR3: CASSYVDSNQPQHF
D: NA; V: TRBV6-2/TRBV6-3; size: many; J: TRBJ1-1; DNA: TGTGCCAGCAGCCCCAGGGAAACGGACACTGAAGCTTTCTTT; CDR3: CASSPRETDTEAFF
D: NA; V: TRBV5-1; size: NA; J: TRBJ1-5; DNA: TGCGCCAGCTGCGACAGACAATATAGCAATCAGCCCCAGCATTTT; CDR3: CASCDRQYSNQPQHF
D: TRBD1; V: TRBV6-1; size: NA; J: TRBJ1-3; DNA: TGTGCCAGCAGTACGACAGGGGGCGGCGGAAACACCATATATTTT; CDR3: CASSTTGGGGNTIYF
D: NA; V: TRBV5-1; size: NA; J: TRBJ2-3; DNA: TGCGCCAGCAGCTGGACAGACACAGATACGCAGTATTTT; CDR3: CASSWTDTDTQYF
D: NA; V: TRBV15; size: NA; J: TRBJ2-3; DNA: TGTGCCACCAGCAGAGTAGGAGGAGGCACAGATACGCAGTATTTT; CDR3: CATSRVGGGTDTQYF
D: TRBD2; V: TRBV20-1; size: NA; J: TRBJ2-2; DNA: TGCAGTGCTTTTAGAGCGGGAGAAGAAACCGGGGAGCTGTTTTTT; CDR3: CSAFRAGEETGELFF
D: NA; V: TRBV20-1; size: NA; J: TRBJ1-2; DNA: TGCAGTGCTGTCCTTGGGACTGACTATGGCTACACCTTC; CDR3: CSAVLGTDYGYTF
D: NA; V: TRBV20-1; size: few; J: TRBJ1-2; DNA: TGCAGTGCTAGAGTTCAAGAGCTTAACTATGGCTACACCTTC; CDR3: CSARVQELNYGYTF
D: NA; V: TRBV4-2; size: once; J: TRBJ1-2; DNA: TGTGCCAGCAGCCCGGGGCTCGGCGGCTATGGCTACACCTTC; CDR3: CASSPGLGGYGYTF
D: NA; V: TRBV5-5; size: few; J: TRBJ2-1; DNA: TGTGCCAGCAGCAGTGACCTTTACAATGAGCAGTTCTTC; CDR3: CASSSDLYNEQFF
D: NA; V: TRBV3-1; size: NA; J: TRBJ1-4; DNA: TGTGCCAGCAGTTCGGCTTCTAATGAAAAACTGTTTTTT; CDR3: CASSSASNEKLFF
D: TRBD2; V: TRBV7-2; size: NA; J: TRBJ2-5; DNA: TGTGCCAGCAGCAAGAGCTCCCCCAGCGGGGCAGAGACCCAGTACTTC; CDR3: CASSKSSPSGAETQYF
D: NA; V: TRBV6-1; size: few; J: TRBJ1-4; DNA: TGTGCCAGCAGCCCTGCCTCGGCAACTAATGAAAAACTGTTTTTT; CDR3: CASSPASATNEKLFF
D: TRBD1; V: TRBV15; size: NA; J: TRBJ1-2; DNA: TGTGCCACCAGCAGAGATCTCCCTGGGACAGGCGCTAACTATGGCTACACCTTC; CDR3: CATSRDLPGTGANYGYTF
D: TRBD2; V: TRBV5-1; size: NA; J: TRBJ2-3; DNA: TGCGCCAGCAGCGGGAGGACTAGCGGGTTGCCCACAGATACGCAGTATTTT; CDR3: CASSGRTSGLPTDTQYF
D: NA; V: TRBV2; size: NA; J: TRBJ1-1; DNA: TGTGCCAGCAGTGAAGATCGGGGACGTGGCACTGAAGCTTTCTTT; CDR3: CASSEDRGRGTEAFF
D: TRBD2; V: TRBV12-3/TRBV12-4; size: NA; J: TRBJ2-3; DNA: TGTGCCATCTCAAGCGGGGCTAGCACAGATACGCAGTATTTT; CDR3: CAISSGASTDTQYF
D: NA; V: TRBV5-1; size: many; J: TRBJ2-7; DNA: TGCGCCAGCAGCTTGGAGGCGTTGGTCTCCGAGCAGTACTTC; CDR3: CASSLEALVSEQYF
D: NA; V: TRBV20-1; size: NA; J: TRBJ1-1; DNA: TGCAGTGCTAGAGAGGACAGTAACACTGAAGCTTTCTTT; CDR3: CSAREDSNTEAFF
D: TRBD2; V: TRBV20-1; size: NA; J: TRBJ2-3; DNA: TGCAGTGCTAGAGGTCTAGCGGGGGCCAGCACAGATACGCAGTATTTT; CDR3: CSARGLAGASTDTQYF
D: NA; V: TRBV7-8; size: NA; J: TRBJ1-2; DNA: TGTGCCAGCAGCTTAGGGTCCGGTCGCAGCTACACCTTC; CDR3: CASSLGSGRSYTF
D: NA; V: TRBV20-1; size: many; J: TRBJ2-1; DNA: TGCAGTGTCCGGCGTCGCGAGCAGTTCTTC; CDR3: CSVRRREQFF
D: NA; V: TRBV20-1; size: many; J: TRBJ1-4; DNA: TGCAGTGCGGAACAGGCATCTAATGAAAAACTGTTTTTT; CDR3: CSAEQASNEKLFF
D: NA; V: TRBV29-1; size: NA; J: TRBJ2-1; DNA: TGCAGCGCCATAAGACAGCCTCAGGGTAGGGATGAGCAGTTCTTC; CDR3: CSAIRQPQGRDEQFF
D: NA; V: TRBV27; size: few; J: TRBJ2-1; DNA: TGTGCCAGCAGCACAATGTCAATTCGGAATGAGCAGTTCTTC; CDR3: CASSTMSIRNEQFF
D: TRBD2; V: TRBV5-6; size: NA; J: TRBJ2-1; DNA: TGTGCCAGCAGCTTGGCCCGGGGGGGGAGCTACAATGAGCAGTTCTTC; CDR3: CASSLARGGSYNEQFF
D: NA; V: TRBV24-1; size: NA; J: TRBJ2-5; DNA: TGTGCCACCAGTGATTCCGGGACCCGTGCGGAGACCCAGTACTTC; CDR3: CATSDSGTRAETQYF
D: NA; V: TRBV20-1; size: few; J: TRBJ1-6; DNA: TGCAGTGCTAGAGGAGCAGGGGATGGTTCACCCCTCCACTTT; CDR3: CSARGAGDGSPLHF
D: NA; V: TRBV9; size: few; J: TRBJ2-2; DNA: TGCGCCAGCAGCGTAAACACCGGGGAGCTGTTTTTT; CDR3: CASSVNTGELFF
D: NA; V: TRBV5-1; size: many; J: TRBJ2-1; DNA: TGCGCCAGCAGCACTGATGGAGGGTCATACAATGAGCAGTTCTTC; CDR3: CASSTDGGSYNEQFF
D: NA; V: TRBV7-3; size: NA; J: TRBJ1-1; DNA: TGTGCCAGCAGCTTACTCCCTCTCGACTTTATGAACACTGAAGCTTTCTTT; CDR3: CASSLLPLDFMNTEAFF
D: NA; V: TRBV29-1; size: NA; J: TRBJ1-1; DNA: TGCAGCGTTGAACCAGGTCAGAACACTGAAGCTTTCTTT; CDR3: CSVEPGQNTEAFF
D: NA; V: TRBV7-9; size: few; J: TRBJ2-1; DNA: TGTGCCAGCAGCTTAGGCCCGAGGAATGAGCAGTTCTTC; CDR3: CASSLGPRNEQFF
D: TRBD1; V: TRBV29-1; size: NA; J: TRBJ1-2; DNA: TGCAGCGTTTACAAGAGACAGGGTGAAGGAGATGGCTACACCTTC; CDR3: CSVYKRQGEGDGYTF
D: TRBD1; V: TRBV5-1; size: NA; J: TRBJ2-2; DNA: TGCGCCAGCAGCTCCCGAGCGCCAGGACAGGGTACCACCGGGGAGCTGTTTTTT; CDR3: CASSSRAPGQGTTGELFF
D: NA; V: TRBV5-1; size: NA; J: TRBJ2-7; DNA: TGCGCCAGCAGCTTGAGTAGCGCCTACGAGCAGTACTTC; CDR3: CASSLSSAYEQYF
D: TRBD1; V: TRBV18; size: NA; J: TRBJ2-5; DNA: TGTGCCAGCTCACCACGGGACAGCTTAGAGACCCAGTACTTC; CDR3: CASSPRDSLETQYF
D: NA; V: TRBV3-1; size: few; J: TRBJ1-6; DNA: TGTGCCAGCAGCCAGGTTCCCTCGGGTAATTCACCCCTCCACTTT; CDR3: CASSQVPSGNSPLHF